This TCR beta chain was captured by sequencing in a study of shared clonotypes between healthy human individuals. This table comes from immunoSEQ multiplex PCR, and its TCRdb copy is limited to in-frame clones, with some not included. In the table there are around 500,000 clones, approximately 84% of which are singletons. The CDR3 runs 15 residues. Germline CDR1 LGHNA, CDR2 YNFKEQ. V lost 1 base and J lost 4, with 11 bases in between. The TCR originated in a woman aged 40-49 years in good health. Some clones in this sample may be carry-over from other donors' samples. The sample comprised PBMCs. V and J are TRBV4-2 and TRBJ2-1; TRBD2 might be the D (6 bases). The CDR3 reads CASSQGIAEYNEQFF. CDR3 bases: TGTGCCAGCAGCCAAGGAATAGCGGAGTACAATGAGCAGTTCTTC.